This T cell receptor (beta chain) was retrieved from a study of blood T cell repertoires in COVID-19 (TCRdb year 2020). Background on the whole study: The collaborator samples originated in the United States, Italy and Spain and spanned the acute and convalescent phases of COVID-19. The material from the prospective study consisted of cDNA or gDNA derived from T cells, B-cell-depleted T cells, or PBMCs. The repertoires were released in a freely available public database intended as a resource for research on the immune response to SARS-CoV-2. Nearly every sample came with metadata listing a de-identified subject ID, COVID-19 status, age in years and sex. Samples were obtained from the ongoing ImmuneRACE study (first 160 participants) and from 1,254 subjects provided by 6 global collaborators. Where HLA class I and class II types were available, the types were taken from metadata supplied by the sample provider, not from assay-based typing. The dataset comprised deeply sampled blood TCRbeta repertoires from subjects exposed to, actively infected with, or recovered from COVID-19.

One collaborating source in Seattle enrolled patients while the patients were actively infected and followed the patients over time throughout the course of disease. Whole blood was collected in K2EDTA tubes by collaborating institutions according to the institutions' own protocols. For TCRbeta analysis, collaborator samples were shipped as frozen whole blood, as isolated PBMCs, or as DNA extracted from either sample type. Broader findings and caveats from the paper: The quantity of clinical and demographic metadata differed by source and by participant and was supplied without curation.

As regards this clone: Its antigen is not yet known. No per-base quality is available; no much larger clone lies one base away.

TCRbeta CDR3 regions were amplified from genomic DNA by means of the immunoSEQ Assay, a bias-controlled multiplex PCR. Per the original workflow: The number of nucleated cells in each sample was estimated from the amplification of reference gene primers within the assay. To quantify the absolute abundance of each unique TCRbeta CDR3 rearrangement, sequence reads were collapsed and filtered. Productive Simpson clonality was computed per sample as the square root of Simpson's diversity index over productive rearrangements. TCRdb carries this immuneACCESS record with in-frame sequences only. Its versions omit some clonotypes, under half of them owing to an unresolved V gene in the studies checked, with the rest unexplained. The V and J calls and clone size come from that table; D and trimming were worked out from the DNA. For this sample the table gives about 130,000 clones, of which about 88% were detected only once. The ten largest account for 4.6% of the sample.

CDR1 is given as MNHEY and CDR2 as SVGAGI, both from the germline V gene. The CDR3 holds 13 amino acids from the cysteine to the phenylalanine. Only the CDR3 part of the read is kept: 39 bases, read in frame from the first base. The V and J ends are trimmed by 7 bases and 5 bases, leaving 12 bases between them. Sequenced: peripheral blood. This clonotype originated in a man aged 55-75 years with COVID-19, enrolled during active disease. The receptor chain draws on TRBV6-5 and TRBJ1-5, with the D segment identity uncertain. The DNA sequence is as follows: TGTGCCAGCAAGAGAGGCGAGGATCAGCCCCAGCATTTT. Its protein product is CASKRGEDQPQHF.